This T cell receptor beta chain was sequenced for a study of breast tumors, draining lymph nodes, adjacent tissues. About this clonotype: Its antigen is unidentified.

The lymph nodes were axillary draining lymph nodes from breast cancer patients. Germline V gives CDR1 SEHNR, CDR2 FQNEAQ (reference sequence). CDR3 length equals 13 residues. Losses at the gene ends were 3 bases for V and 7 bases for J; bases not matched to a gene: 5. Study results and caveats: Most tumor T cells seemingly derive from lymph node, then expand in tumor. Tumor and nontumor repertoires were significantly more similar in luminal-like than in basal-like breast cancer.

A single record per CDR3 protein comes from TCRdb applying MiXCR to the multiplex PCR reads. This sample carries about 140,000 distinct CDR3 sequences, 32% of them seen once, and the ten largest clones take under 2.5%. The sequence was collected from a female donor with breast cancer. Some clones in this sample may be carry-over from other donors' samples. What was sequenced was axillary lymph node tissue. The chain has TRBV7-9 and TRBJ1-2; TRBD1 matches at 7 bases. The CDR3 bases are TGTGCCAGCAGCTTCACCACAGGGGTTGGCTACACCTTC. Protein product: CASSFTTGVGYTF.